The clone carrying this T cell receptor beta chain was counted a few times. Its target is not known. The sample originates from a study of blood T cells in healthy people across ages. Study findings and constraints: Naive CD4+ cells and diversity were both higher in long-lived donors than in aged donors.

Primers used in a second PCR of about 6 to 12 cycles were a sample-barcoded 5' primer and a J-beta primer mix. TCRdb itself ran the 5' RACE reads through MiXCR, one entry per CDR3 protein. This sample has roughly 1 million distinct CDR3 sequences, with roughly a quarter found just once. These data were also filed under a second study, of T cells of mothers and their children.

The TCR originated in a girl aged 2-10 years in good health. The sample consisted of blood.

CDR3 DNA: TGTGCCAGCAGTTTAGGCCACAGACACCTCCACTTT. This codes for CASSLGHRHLHF. The genes are TRBV12-3 or TRBV12-4 and TRBJ1-6; D unresolved. V lost 1 base and J 15 bases, leaving 10 bases between the germline ends. The CDR3 has 12 amino acids.